This T cell receptor beta chain was identified during a study of T cells in Graves' hyperthyroidism and ophthalmopathy. The CDR3 is made up of 14 amino acids. The germline V gene has CDR1 SGHTA and CDR2 FQGNSA. Newly diagnosed hyperthyroidism patients aged 18 to 65 years had disease lasting under 2 months. Exclusion of patients followed from uncontrolled infection, other autoimmune disease, pregnancy or lactation. PBMCs were obtained from about 10 ml fresh peripheral blood. This clonotype has ten or more counts. At one end, the junction sequence differs from germline, possibly due to a read error. Regions amplified from RNA transcripts were the TCR beta CDR3 regions. First-round RT-PCR of the TCR CDR3 relied on the HTBI primer set. TCRdb re-called the multiplex PCR reads through MiXCR, storing one row per CDR3 protein. The sample has 550,000 to 650,000 distinct CDR3 sequences, about 14% seen once.

The sequencing input was blood. This sequence was found in a woman aged 25 to 39 with Graves' hyperthyroidism that later progressed to Graves' ophthalmopathy. The chain is built from TRBV7-2 and TRBJ2-1; 11 nucleotides match TRBD2. The CDR3 DNA follows: TGTGCCAGCAGCATAGCGGGAGGGGTCAATGAGCAGTTCTTC. Amino acid sequence: CASSIAGGVNEQFF.